This T cell receptor beta chain was identified in a study of breast tumors, draining lymph nodes, adjacent tissues. Points from the study as a whole: Most tumor T cells seemingly derive from lymph node, then expand in tumor. Tumor repertoires ranked between lymph nodes and nontumor tissue in diversity, with V and J gene preferences. Data only fit, rather than demonstrated, lymph node origin of most tumor T cells.

The germline V gene has CDR1 DFQATT and CDR2 SNEGSKA (reference sequence). V dropped 3 bases and J dropped 2; count of bases not matched to a gene: 6. The CDR3 totals 14 residues. The lymph nodes were axillary draining lymph nodes from breast cancer patients. Notes on this clonotype: Its cognate antigen is unknown.

TCRdb analysed the multiplex PCR reads with MiXCR anew, one entry per CDR3 protein. Of about 140,000 distinct CDR3 sequences listed, less than 35% were seen once; the top ten hold around 2.3%. The chain joins TRBV20-1 to TRBJ1-1, with TRBD1 identical over 7 bases. The source of this sequence is a female donor with breast cancer. Some clones in this sample may be carry-over from other donors' samples. The sequenced sample consisted of axillary lymph node tissue. CDR3 amino acids: CSASTGAFNTEAFF. CDR3 bases: TGCAGTGCTAGTACAGGGGCCTTTAACACTGAAGCTTTCTTT.